This T cell receptor (beta chain) originates from a study of CD8+ T cells in alopecia areata. Overall study: Treated individuals took tofacitinib by mouth, 5 to 10 mg twice daily. Notes on the study in general: Sharing of TCRs across patients appeared less clear than in mice, possibly for HLA-related reasons.

About this clone itself: The antigen is unknown.

cDNA serving as the sequencing template came from extracted, reverse transcribed RNA. The table came from immunoSEQ multiplex PCR; TCRdb's copy has only in-frame clones and leaves some out. The sample shows about 150,000 clones, roughly 62% of them seen only once. Germline V gene data show CDR1 as SGHTA and CDR2 as FQGNSA. CDR3 length equals 14 residues. Trimming cost V 5 bases and J 1 base, with 11 bases left between them. The V gene is TRBV7-2, the J gene TRBJ1-1; D is unclear. The TCR sequence derives from a human donor with alopecia areata. The sequencing here drew on CD4+ T cells sorted from blood, taken at week 0. CDR3 sequence: CASSLTASNTEAFF. The CDR3 DNA follows: TGTGCCAGCAGCCTTACGGCCTCGAACACTGAAGCTTTCTTT.